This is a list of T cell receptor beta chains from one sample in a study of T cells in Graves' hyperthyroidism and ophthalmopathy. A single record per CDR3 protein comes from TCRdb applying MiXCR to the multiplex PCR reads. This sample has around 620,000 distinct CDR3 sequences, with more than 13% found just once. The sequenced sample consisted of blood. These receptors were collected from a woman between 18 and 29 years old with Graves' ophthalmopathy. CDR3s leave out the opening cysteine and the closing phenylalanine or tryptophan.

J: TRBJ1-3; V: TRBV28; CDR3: ASSPGRGSGNTIY
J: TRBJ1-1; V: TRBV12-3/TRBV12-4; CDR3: ASTGRGANPEAF
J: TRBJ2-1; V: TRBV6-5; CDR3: ASSYSNEQF
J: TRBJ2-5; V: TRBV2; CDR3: ASSEVRRLYQETQY
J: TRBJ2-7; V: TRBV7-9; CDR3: ASSWTGGAYEQH
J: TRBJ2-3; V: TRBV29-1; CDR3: SASGQGIDTQY
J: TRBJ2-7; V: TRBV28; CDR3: ASSSYRGRYEQY
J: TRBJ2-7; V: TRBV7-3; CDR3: ASSPTGTSGYEQY
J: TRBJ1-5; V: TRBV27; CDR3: ASTRTGPNQPQH
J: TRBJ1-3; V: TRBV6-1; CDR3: ASSYSGGEAGNTIY
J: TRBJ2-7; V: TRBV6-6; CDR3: ASSYAGGWGEQY
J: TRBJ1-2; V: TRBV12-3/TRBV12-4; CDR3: ASSFGVYGYT
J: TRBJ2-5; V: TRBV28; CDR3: ASSWGDETQY
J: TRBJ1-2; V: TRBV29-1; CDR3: SVGTAVEGYT
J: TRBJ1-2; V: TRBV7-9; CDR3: ASSPDRLDYGYT
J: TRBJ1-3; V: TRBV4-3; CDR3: ASSQEGWTRGNTIY
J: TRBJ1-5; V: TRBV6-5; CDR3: ASSYWGHNQPQH
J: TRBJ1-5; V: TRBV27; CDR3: ASSYLGSNQPQH
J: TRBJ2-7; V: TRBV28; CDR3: ASSLGAGGGGTYEQY
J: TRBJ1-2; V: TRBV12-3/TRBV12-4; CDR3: ASSFSGPYGYT